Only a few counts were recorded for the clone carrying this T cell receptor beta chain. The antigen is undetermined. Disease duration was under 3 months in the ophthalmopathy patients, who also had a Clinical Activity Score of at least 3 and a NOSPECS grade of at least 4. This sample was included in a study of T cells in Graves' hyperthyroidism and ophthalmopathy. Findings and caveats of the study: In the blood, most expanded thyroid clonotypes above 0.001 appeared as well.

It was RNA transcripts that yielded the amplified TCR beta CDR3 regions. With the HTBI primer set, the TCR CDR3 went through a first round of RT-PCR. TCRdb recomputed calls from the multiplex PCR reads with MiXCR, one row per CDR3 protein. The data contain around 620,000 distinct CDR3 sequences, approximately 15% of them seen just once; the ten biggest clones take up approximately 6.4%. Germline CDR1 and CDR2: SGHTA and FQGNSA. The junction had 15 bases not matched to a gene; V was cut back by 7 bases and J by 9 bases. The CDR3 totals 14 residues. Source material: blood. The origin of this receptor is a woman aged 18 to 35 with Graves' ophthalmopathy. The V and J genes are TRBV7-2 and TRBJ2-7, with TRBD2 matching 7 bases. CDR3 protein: CASTPQAGPSPQYF. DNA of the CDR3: TGTGCCAGCACCCCCCAAGCGGGACCTTCCCCGCAGTACTTC.